This T cell receptor (beta chain) was captured in a study of blood T cell repertoires in COVID-19. Across the whole study: COVID-19 samples collected from the United States, Italy and Spain covered acute and convalescent phases. PBMCs, B-cell-depleted T cells, or T cells were the source of the cDNA or gDNA that made up the material.

Germline loops: CDR1 MDHEN, CDR2 SYDVKM. The CDR3 is made up of 12 amino acids. V lost 6 bases to trimming and J lost 5 bases, with 8 bases between them. Original processing notes: From reference gene primer amplification, estimates of nucleated cell counts were derived. Clones were sequenced by immunoSEQ multiplex PCR, and TCRdb holds only the in-frame ones, with some missing. The DNA was the basis for D and trimming; V, J and clone size are from that table. In the table there are about 76,000 clones, 82% of which are singletons. The J gene is TRBJ1-3, the V gene TRBV28; possibly TRBD1 for D (5 bases). This clonotype was obtained from a human donor in a cohort sampled during active COVID-19. The specimen sequenced was peripheral blood. The CDR3, as DNA: TGTGCCAGCAGGACAGAAAGAAACACCATATATTTT. It codes for CASRTERNTIYF.